These T cell receptor beta chains were read from a single sample in a study of blood T cells in healthy people across ages. One entry per CDR3 protein, called by TCRdb with MiXCR from the 5' RACE reads. The sample holds about 1.6 million distinct CDR3 sequences, around 35% seen once. The sample consisted of blood. These receptors were obtained from a woman aged 30 to 39 in good health. Both conserved end residues are part of each CDR3. A D gene is named only where the DNA matches it firmly. Expanded clones are given a class, and other clones once, few, many or no size at all.

abundance: few; len: 16; j_gene: TRBJ1-1; v_gene: TRBV4-1; d_gene: .; CDR3nt: TGCGCCAGCAGCCAAGTGAGAGCTCGAGGGAGCACTGAAGCTTTCTTT; CDR3aa: CASSQVRARGSTEAFF
abundance: .; len: 18; j_gene: TRBJ1-2; v_gene: TRBV7-9; d_gene: .; CDR3nt: TGTGCCAGTAGCCCCTTCCTGCCAGTAGAGAATTCTAACTATGGCTACACCTTC; CDR3aa: CASSPFLPVENSNYGYTF
abundance: .; len: 13; j_gene: TRBJ2-5; v_gene: TRBV9; d_gene: .; CDR3nt: TGTGCCAGCAGCAATGCGTTATTGGAGACCCAGTACTTC; CDR3aa: CASSNALLETQYF
abundance: .; len: 17; j_gene: TRBJ2-1; v_gene: TRBV6-1; d_gene: TRBD2; CDR3nt: TGTGCCAGCAGCAAAGCTGCTAGCGGGAGGGGTGCGGATGAGCGGTTCTTC; CDR3aa: CASSKAASGRGADERFF
abundance: .; len: 15; j_gene: TRBJ2-7; v_gene: TRBV20-1; d_gene: .; CDR3nt: TGCAGTGCTAGCCTCCAGGGTGGGGGATCCGGCGAGCAGTACTTC; CDR3aa: CSASLQGGGSGEQYF
abundance: few; len: 12; j_gene: TRBJ2-7; v_gene: TRBV2; d_gene: .; CDR3nt: TGTGCCAGCAGTGAATCCTTCCACGAGCAGTACTTC; CDR3aa: CASSESFHEQYF
abundance: .; len: 15; j_gene: TRBJ2-5; v_gene: TRBV7-3; d_gene: .; CDR3nt: TGTGCCAGCAGCTTGACTGGGGGGGCAGGTGAGACCCAGTACTTC; CDR3aa: CASSLTGGAGETQYF
abundance: few; len: 15; j_gene: TRBJ2-1; v_gene: TRBV29-1; d_gene: .; CDR3nt: TGCAGCGTTGAAGGTCGGCTAGCCGCTTACAATGAGCAGTTCTTC; CDR3aa: CSVEGRLAAYNEQFF
abundance: few; len: 14; j_gene: TRBJ2-1; v_gene: TRBV25-1; d_gene: .; CDR3nt: TGTGCCAGCAGTGGGATGGGGGGTCTGAATGAGCAGTTCTTC; CDR3aa: CASSGMGGLNEQFF
abundance: few; len: 16; j_gene: TRBJ2-1; v_gene: TRBV9; d_gene: TRBD2; CDR3nt: TGTGCCAGCAGCGTAGGGACTAGCGAGACGGGGGATGAGCAGTTCTTC; CDR3aa: CASSVGTSETGDEQFF
abundance: few; len: 11; j_gene: TRBJ1-2; v_gene: TRBV9; d_gene: .; CDR3nt: TGTGCCAGCAGCGGGCTACCTGGCTACACCTTC; CDR3aa: CASSGLPGYTF
abundance: .; len: 18; j_gene: TRBJ2-3; v_gene: TRBV13; d_gene: TRBD2; CDR3nt: TGTGCCAGCAGCTTATTGATCAGGCGGGAGGCGTCCACAGATACGCAGTATTTT; CDR3aa: CASSLLIRREASTDTQYF
abundance: .; len: 17; j_gene: TRBJ2-3; v_gene: TRBV3-1; d_gene: .; CDR3nt: TGTGCCAGCAGCCAGGAACAGGGACTGCTCAGCACAGATACGCAGTATTTT; CDR3aa: CASSQEQGLLSTDTQYF
abundance: many; len: 13; j_gene: TRBJ1-2; v_gene: TRBV2; d_gene: TRBD1; CDR3nt: TGTGCCAGCAGTGAAGGGACAGGGGACGGCTACACCTTC; CDR3aa: CASSEGTGDGYTF
abundance: many; len: 15; j_gene: TRBJ2-7; v_gene: TRBV20-1; d_gene: .; CDR3nt: TGCAGTGCCCAGAACGCGGCCAGGGCCCCCTACGAGCAGTACTTC; CDR3aa: CSAQNAARAPYEQYF
abundance: .; len: 16; j_gene: TRBJ2-3; v_gene: TRBV3-1; d_gene: TRBD2; CDR3nt: TGTGCCAGCAGCCAAGGCCTTGGGACTAGCGCAGATACGCAGTATTTT; CDR3aa: CASSQGLGTSADTQYF
abundance: .; len: 16; j_gene: TRBJ2-1; v_gene: TRBV20-1; d_gene: .; CDR3nt: TGCAGTGCTAGAGATTTAGGGCGGGTCAATTACAATGAGCAGTTCTTC; CDR3aa: CSARDLGRVNYNEQFF
abundance: .; len: 16; j_gene: TRBJ1-2; v_gene: TRBV20-1; d_gene: TRBD1; CDR3nt: TGCAGTGTCCCGCATTACCCCGCGGACAGGCTATATGGCTACACCTTC; CDR3aa: CSVPHYPADRLYGYTF
abundance: .; len: 15; j_gene: TRBJ2-5; v_gene: TRBV7-9; d_gene: .; CDR3nt: TGTGCCAGCAGCTTAAAGGGGGGGCCCCAAGAGACCCAGTACTTC; CDR3aa: CASSLKGGPQETQYF
abundance: few; len: 15; j_gene: TRBJ2-7; v_gene: TRBV4-1; d_gene: TRBD1; CDR3nt: TGCGCCAGCAGCCAACAACAGGGGGGTGTGGACGAGCAGTACTTC; CDR3aa: CASSQQQGGVDEQYF
abundance: .; len: 17; j_gene: TRBJ2-3; v_gene: TRBV6-1; d_gene: TRBD2; CDR3nt: TGTGCCAGCAGGCTCTCCGGGACTAGCGGGGTCACAGATACGCAGTATTTT; CDR3aa: CASRLSGTSGVTDTQYF
abundance: .; len: 15; j_gene: TRBJ2-7; v_gene: TRBV5-6; d_gene: .; CDR3nt: TGTGCCAGCAGCTTGGGGCAGCTACGACGTAGGGAGCAGTACTTC; CDR3aa: CASSLGQLRRREQYF